This T cell receptor (beta chain) was recovered during a study of T cells in Graves' hyperthyroidism and ophthalmopathy (dated by TCRdb to the late 2010s). Some background on the complete study: Peripheral blood samples were taken at initial diagnosis, before any treatment was given. A discovery cohort of around 100 patients, roughly 43 with Graves' ophthalmopathy and approximately 57 with stable Graves' hyperthyroidism, was used to find distinguishing TCR V-J signatures. An independent validation cohort of about 20 hyperthyroidism patients and about 15 patients who later progressed to ophthalmopathy tested prospective prediction of ophthalmopathy. The approximately 100 discovery patients were randomly split 7:3 into training and test sets. In about 6 Graves' hyperthyroidism patients, the study also compared T-cell repertoires from thyroid tissue with T-cell repertoires from blood. After sampling, hyperthyroidism patients received methimazole starting at 30 mg daily, and ophthalmopathy patients received high-dose intravenous methylprednisolone. The paper describes TCR Vbeta CDR3 sequencing of about 140 peripheral blood samples, made up of approximately 40 ophthalmopathy patients, approximately 73 hyperthyroidism patients and 17 progressor patients.

This clonotype was recorded a few times. It has no known antigen specificity. Base qualities are not at hand, and no much larger clone is one base apart. Beyond this particular receptor, the publication reports: In cross-validation, a model built on a 13 V-J signature told ophthalmopathy apart from stable hyperthyroidism with 87.88% sensitivity and around 81% specificity, and in testing the same model reached 80%/75%. In validation, progression to ophthalmopathy was predicted by the model with 70.59% sensitivity and around 75% specificity, a median of roughly 6 months before onset. Most expanded thyroid clonotypes (frequency above 0.001) were also detected in blood, a finding suggesting that blood repertoires may reflect thyroid immune responses. Sample size was not statistically predetermined, and blinding of investigators to group allocation was not performed.

Amplification of TCR beta CDR3 regions was carried out from RNA transcripts. A first-round RT-PCR of the TCR CDR3 used the HTBI primer set with the Qiagen OneStep RT-PCR kit. Libraries were constructed in a second round of multiplex PCR, after which size selection and purification were carried out. Sequencing of the libraries was done on an Illumina HiSeq2000 using paired-end 100 bp reads. On the study's bioinformatics: SOAPnuke was used to process the raw data, with reads discarded if the reads contained adapters or uncalled bases, had a mean Phred below 15, or lacked an exact constant-primer or identifier match. High-quality paired reads were merged with COPE v1.2.5, and unique nucleotide sequences were defined as clonotypes. Clonotypes were aligned to IMGT TRBV, TRBD and TRBJ reference segments using MiTCR v1.1. The analysis included only V-J combinations with a frequency above 0.0001, which together covered roughly 99% of the repertoires. The TCS score was defined as the ratio of F50 (clonal expansion) to E x V (chaos), calculated using BLOSUM62-based TCRdist between CDR3 peptides within each V-J. Welch's t-statistics and random forest reduced several hundred V-J features to 10 to 15, which were used in a naive Bayes classifier (R e1071). TCRdb itself trimmed the public reads at Q25 with fastp, ran MiXCR and retained productive beta chains. A single entry per CDR3 protein holds the most common genes and DNA from its merged rows. It is TCRdb's table, rather than the study itself, that gives the V and J calls and clone size. This sample is represented by more than 150,000 distinct CDR3 sequences; approximately 15% of them were singletons. The top ten constitute 25% to 35% of the sample.

A patient counted as having stable Graves' hyperthyroidism if no progression to ophthalmopathy occurred over 18 months of follow-up. Hyperthyroidism patients were newly diagnosed, with disease duration under 2 months, and aged 18 to 65 years. Exclusion was applied to patients with uncontrolled infections, other autoimmune diseases, pregnancy or lactation. Diagnoses relied on clinical symptoms, serum thyroxine and TRAb, thyroid ultrasound and orbital computed tomography. PBMCs were isolated from 8 to 10 ml of fresh peripheral blood by Ficoll-Paque density gradient centrifugation. Total RNA was extracted with Trizol reagent, and quality was checked on an Agilent 2100 Bioanalyzer. The clonotype comes from a woman between 50 and 59 years old with Graves' hyperthyroidism. Sequenced sample: blood.

The nucleotide sequence reads as follows: TGTGCCAGCAGCTTATCCGGGGGGGCCCAAGAGACCCAGTACTTC. This gives the protein CASSLSGGAQETQYF. The rearranged segments are TRBV7-2 and TRBJ2-5, with 8 central nucleotides matching TRBD2. The CDR3 contains 15 residues, cysteine and phenylalanine counted. Of all the DNA, just the CDR3 is kept, 45 bases in frame from base 1. The germline V gene encodes CDR1 SGHTA and CDR2 FQGNSA. After removal of 2 bases from V and 1 base from J, the junction retains 3 bases not matched to a gene.